The rows below give T cell receptor beta chains drawn from one sample of a study of blood T cells in healthy people across ages. TCRdb re-called the 5' RACE reads through MiXCR, storing one row per CDR3 protein. The sample carries a few hundred thousand distinct CDR3 sequences, about 25% recorded once. Sequenced: blood. Receptor source: a woman in her 70s in good health. CDR3s include the opening cysteine and the closing phenylalanine or tryptophan. A D gene is named only where the DNA matches it firmly. Some rows have no size entry. The others give once, few or many, or a class for an expanded clone.

abundance,d_gene,j_gene,v_gene,CDR3aa,CDR3nt
few,NA,TRBJ1-4,TRBV15,CATSRGDQPTEKLFF,TGTGCCACCAGCAGAGGGGACCAACCAACTGAAAAACTGTTTTTT
NA,NA,TRBJ2-1,TRBV24-1,CATSDSSPLSYNEQFF,TGTGCCACCAGTGATTCATCCCCTCTCTCCTACAATGAGCAGTTCTTC
NA,TRBD2,TRBJ2-1,TRBV28,CASSSGTSGKSNNEQFF,TGTGCCAGCAGTTCGGGGACTAGCGGGAAGAGCAACAATGAGCAGTTCTTC
NA,NA,TRBJ2-4,TRBV6-2/TRBV6-3,CATTIGTRKNIQYF,TGTGCAACCACGATTGGGACACGAAAAAACATTCAGTACTTC
few,TRBD1,TRBJ1-4,TRBV6-6,CASSLLPPTGNNEKLFF,TGTGCCAGCAGCCTACTACCTCCGACAGGGAATAATGAAAAACTGTTTTTT
few,NA,TRBJ2-7,TRBV7-9,CASSLTRGDHEQYF,TGTGCCAGCAGCTTAACGAGGGGGGACCACGAGCAGTACTTC
NA,NA,TRBJ1-4,TRBV10-2,CASSEEATNEKLFF,TGCGCCAGCAGTGAAGAGGCAACTAATGAAAAACTGTTTTTT
NA,NA,TRBJ2-1,TRBV29-1,CSSRGSSYNEQFF,TGCAGCTCTCGGGGGAGCTCCTACAATGAGCAGTTCTTC
NA,NA,TRBJ2-4,TRBV5-6,CASSSDPGSLTKNIQYF,TGTGCCAGCAGCTCAGATCCGGGGTCCCTAACCAAAAACATTCAGTACTTC
few,NA,TRBJ2-3,TRBV7-2,CASSLARSARTDTQYF,TGTGCCAGCAGCTTAGCGCGGAGCGCCCGCACAGATACGCAGTATTTT
NA,NA,TRBJ1-2,TRBV4-3,CASSPSWKDYGYTF,TGCGCCAGCAGCCCTAGTTGGAAGGACTATGGCTACACCTTC
few,NA,TRBJ2-7,TRBV4-1,CASSQGRQDSYEQYF,TGCGCCAGCAGCCAAGGACGCCAGGACTCCTACGAGCAGTACTTC
NA,NA,TRBJ2-6,TRBV29-1,CSVSGSTGANVLTF,TGCAGCGTTTCCGGGAGTACTGGGGCCAACGTCCTGACTTTC
few,NA,TRBJ2-1,TRBV20-1,CSARRQNEQFF,TGCAGTGCTAGACGCCAAAATGAGCAGTTCTTC
few,NA,TRBJ1-1,TRBV14,CASSLTGKTEAFF,TGTGCCAGCAGCCTCACAGGGAAAACTGAAGCTTTCTTT
many,NA,TRBJ2-4,TRBV28,CASSLLAAGDIQYF,TGTGCCAGCAGTTTATTGGCAGCGGGCGACATTCAGTACTTC
NA,TRBD1,TRBJ1-5,TRBV7-2,CASSLVGRGLDQPQHF,TGTGCCAGCAGCTTAGTGGGCAGGGGGCTGGATCAGCCCCAGCATTTT
few,TRBD1,TRBJ2-4,TRBV20-1,CSAPDRGLAKNIQYF,TGCAGTGCTCCTGACAGGGGCCTGGCCAAAAACATTCAGTACTTC
many,NA,TRBJ2-1,TRBV2,CASSRLARNEQFF,TGTGCCAGCAGTAGACTCGCCCGCAATGAGCAGTTCTTC
NA,NA,TRBJ1-2,TRBV29-1,CSVVDNYGYTF,TGCAGCGTTGTTGATAACTATGGCTACACCTTC
NA,NA,TRBJ2-3,TRBV5-1,CASSPRLVPTDTQYF,TGCGCCAGCAGCCCCCGACTAGTCCCCACAGATACGCAGTATTTT
NA,NA,TRBJ2-3,TRBV11-2,CASRAQERAFSMDTQYF,TGTGCCAGCAGAGCTCAGGAGAGGGCCTTTTCAATGGATACGCAGTATTTT
few,NA,TRBJ2-6,TRBV5-6,CASSVDRIGSGANVLTF,TGTGCCAGCAGCGTTGACAGAATTGGGTCTGGGGCCAACGTCCTGACTTTC
NA,NA,TRBJ2-5,TRBV20-1,CSARDRTGGTQYF,TGCAGTGCTAGAGATCGGACCGGGGGGACCCAGTACTTC
NA,NA,TRBJ2-5,TRBV28,CASSSPGVGGETQYF,TGTGCCAGCAGTTCCCCCGGGGTTGGCGGAGAGACCCAGTACTTC
NA,NA,TRBJ1-4,TRBV15,CATSKATPEKLFF,TGTGCCACCAGCAAGGCGACCCCTGAAAAACTGTTTTTT
many,TRBD1,TRBJ1-2,TRBV28,CASLTDRGHGYTF,TGTGCCTCCTTAACGGACAGGGGTCATGGCTACACCTTC
NA,TRBD2,TRBJ2-2,TRBV7-9,CASRPLADTGELFF,TGTGCCAGCAGGCCCCTAGCGGACACCGGGGAGCTGTTTTTT
few,NA,TRBJ1-3,TRBV15,CATGRGLTMGNTIYF,TGTGCCACCGGCAGAGGGTTGACGATGGGAAACACCATATATTTT
NA,NA,TRBJ1-2,TRBV10-3,CAIIRLYRRLNYGYTF,TGTGCCATCATCCGGCTTTACCGACGGCTAAACTATGGCTACACCTTC
NA,NA,TRBJ2-5,TRBV29-1,CSVERQDGGETQYF,TGCAGCGTTGAACGCCAGGACGGAGGAGAGACCCAGTACTTC
NA,NA,TRBJ1-1,TRBV5-1,CASSPGRGSTNTEAFF,TGCGCCAGCAGCCCGGGACGAGGTTCGACCAACACTGAAGCTTTCTTT
few,TRBD2,TRBJ2-7,TRBV27,CAVKRTSGGYEQYF,TGTGCCGTAAAGAGAACTAGCGGGGGGTACGAGCAGTACTTC
NA,TRBD1,TRBJ2-1,TRBV6-2/TRBV6-3,CASTFDRARYNEQFF,TGTGCCAGCACCTTCGACAGGGCTCGCTACAATGAGCAGTTCTTC
NA,NA,TRBJ2-6,TRBV27,CASSHRAAGANVLTF,TGTGCCAGCAGTCACAGGGCGGCTGGGGCCAACGTCCTGACTTTC
NA,NA,TRBJ2-1,TRBV2,CASSFVGHNEQFF,TGTGCCAGCAGCTTCGTTGGGCACAATGAGCAGTTCTTC
few,NA,TRBJ1-2,TRBV12-3/TRBV12-4,CASGGGSGYTF,TGTGCCAGCGGCGGAGGGAGCGGCTACACCTTC
many,TRBD2,TRBJ2-7,TRBV20-1,CSASGTSGSTKQYF,TGCAGTGCGTCCGGGACTAGCGGTTCTACGAAGCAGTACTTC
once,NA,TRBJ2-7,TRBV6-1,CASDEFGISYEQYF,TGTGCCAGCGATGAGTTCGGGATTTCCTACGAGCAGTACTTC
NA,NA,TRBJ2-7,TRBV29-1,CSAPRSQGHEQYF,TGCAGCGCCCCTCGGAGCCAGGGCCACGAGCAGTACTTC
once,NA,TRBJ1-2,TRBV7-9,CASSREIYGYTF,TGTGCCAGCAGCCGAGAGATCTATGGCTACACCTTC
many,NA,TRBJ2-7,TRBV5-6,CASSGSSYEQYF,TGTGCCAGCAGCGGGAGCTCCTACGAGCAGTACTTC
few,NA,TRBJ1-4,TRBV2,CASGGKQGSTNEKLFF,TGTGCCAGCGGTGGAAAGCAGGGATCAACTAATGAAAAACTGTTTTTT
few,NA,TRBJ2-7,TRBV12-3/TRBV12-4,CASSLAGGLRSYEQYF,TGTGCCAGCAGTTTAGCGGGGGGCCTCAGGTCCTACGAGCAGTACTTC
NA,TRBD2,TRBJ2-7,TRBV28,CASSFTSSGRNEQYF,TGTGCCAGCAGTTTCACCTCTAGCGGGAGGAACGAGCAGTACTTC
NA,NA,TRBJ1-4,TRBV5-1,CATKPGTKKGEKLFF,TGCGCCACCAAGCCCGGGACGAAGAAGGGAGAAAAACTGTTTTTT
NA,TRBD2,TRBJ2-1,TRBV29-1,CSCAGDPYNEQFF,TGCAGCTGTGCGGGAGACCCCTACAATGAGCAGTTCTTC
NA,NA,TRBJ2-1,TRBV20-1,CSAPRLVAGNEQFF,TGCAGTGCCCCTCGACTAGTGGCTGGGAATGAGCAGTTCTTC
NA,TRBD1,TRBJ1-1,TRBV9,CASSTLGQGNTEAFF,TGTGCCAGCAGCACGTTGGGACAGGGGAACACTGAAGCTTTCTTT
NA,NA,TRBJ2-5,TRBV5-1,CASLEGIEGTQYF,TGCGCCAGTCTGGAAGGGATAGAGGGGACCCAGTACTTC
NA,NA,TRBJ2-1,TRBV12-3/TRBV12-4,CASSLALEVYEQFF,TGTGCCAGCAGTTTAGCGCTCGAGGTTTATGAGCAGTTCTTC
NA,TRBD1,TRBJ1-4,TRBV5-1,CASSRRQGTNEKLFF,TGCGCCAGCAGTCGAAGACAGGGGACTAATGAAAAACTGTTTTTT
few,NA,TRBJ1-2,TRBV3-1,CASSPSQGLGGYTF,TGTGCCAGCAGCCCCTCACAGGGCCTGGGCGGCTACACCTTC
many,NA,TRBJ2-5,TRBV6-6,CASRYQEAQETQYF,TGTGCCAGCAGGTACCAAGAGGCCCAAGAGACCCAGTACTTC
NA,NA,TRBJ2-7,TRBV28,CASSGPGTPPYEQYF,TGTGCCAGCTCTGGCCCCGGGACACCCCCCTACGAGCAGTACTTC
NA,TRBD1,TRBJ2-5,TRBV5-1,CASSPSGQQETQYF,TGCGCCAGCAGCCCATCGGGACAGCAAGAGACCCAGTACTTC
NA,NA,TRBJ1-5,TRBV20-1,CSASMGAFSNQPQHF,TGCAGTGCTAGTATGGGGGCCTTTAGCAATCAGCCCCAGCATTTT
few,TRBD1,TRBJ2-1,TRBV2,CANRQGSYNELFF,TGTGCCAACCGACAGGGCTCCTACAATGAGCTGTTCTTC
NA,NA,TRBJ2-5,TRBV7-9,CASSFSTGKETQYF,TGTGCCAGCAGCTTCAGTACTGGAAAAGAGACCCAGTACTTC
few,TRBD2,TRBJ2-4,TRBV12-5,CASGSPSGGAKNIQYF,TGTGCTAGTGGTTCACCTAGCGGGGGAGCCAAAAACATTCAGTACTTC